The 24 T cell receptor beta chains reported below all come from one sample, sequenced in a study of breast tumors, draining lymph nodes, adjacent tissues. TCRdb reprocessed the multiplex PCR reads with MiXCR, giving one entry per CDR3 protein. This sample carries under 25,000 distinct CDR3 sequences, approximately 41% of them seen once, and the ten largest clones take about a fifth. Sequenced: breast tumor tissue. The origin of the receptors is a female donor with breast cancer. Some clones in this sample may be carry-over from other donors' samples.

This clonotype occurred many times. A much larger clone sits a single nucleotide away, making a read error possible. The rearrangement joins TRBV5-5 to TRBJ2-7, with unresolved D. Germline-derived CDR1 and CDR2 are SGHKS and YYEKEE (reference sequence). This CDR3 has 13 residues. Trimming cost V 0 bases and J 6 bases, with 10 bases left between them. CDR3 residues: CASSLDFTGEQYF. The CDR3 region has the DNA TGTGCCAGCAGCTTGGATTTCACGGGCGAGCAGTACTTC. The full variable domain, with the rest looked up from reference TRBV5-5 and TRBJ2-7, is DAGVTQSPTHLIKTRGQQVTLRCSPISGHKSVSWYQQVLGQGPQFIFQYYEKEERGRGNFPDRFSARQFPNYSSELNVNALLLGDSALYLCASSLDFTGEQYFGPGTRLTVT.

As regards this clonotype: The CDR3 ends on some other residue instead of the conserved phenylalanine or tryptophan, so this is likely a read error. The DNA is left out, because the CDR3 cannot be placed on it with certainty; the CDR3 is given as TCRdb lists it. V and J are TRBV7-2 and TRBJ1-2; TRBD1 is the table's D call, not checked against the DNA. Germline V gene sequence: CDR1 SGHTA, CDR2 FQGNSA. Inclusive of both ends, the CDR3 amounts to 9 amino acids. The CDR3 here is CASSLERDR.

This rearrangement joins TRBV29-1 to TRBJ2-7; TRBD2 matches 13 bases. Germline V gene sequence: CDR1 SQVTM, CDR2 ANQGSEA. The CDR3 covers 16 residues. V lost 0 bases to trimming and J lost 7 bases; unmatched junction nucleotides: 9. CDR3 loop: CSVEDGRTSGREEQYF. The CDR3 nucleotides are TGCAGCGTTGAAGATGGGAGGACTAGCGGGAGAGAGGAGCAGTACTTC.

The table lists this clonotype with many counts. This CDR3 is CASSQDPSGSTGELFF. DNA for the CDR3: TGTGCCAGCAGCCAAGATCCTAGCGGGAGCACCGGGGAGCTGTTTTTT. V is TRBV4-2 and J is TRBJ2-2, with 10 positions matching TRBD2. V shed 0 bases and J 4 bases; nucleotides not matched to a gene: 2. The V gene's germline CDR1 is LGHNA and CDR2 YNFKEQ. The CDR3 is 16 amino acids.

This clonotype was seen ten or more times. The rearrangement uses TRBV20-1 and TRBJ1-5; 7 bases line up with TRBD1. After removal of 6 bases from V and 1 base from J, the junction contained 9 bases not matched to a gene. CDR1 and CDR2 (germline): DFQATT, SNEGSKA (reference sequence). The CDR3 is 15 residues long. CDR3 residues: CSARRQGVSNQPQHF. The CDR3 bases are TGCAGTGCCCGACGGCAGGGGGTGAGCAATCAGCCCCAGCATTTT.

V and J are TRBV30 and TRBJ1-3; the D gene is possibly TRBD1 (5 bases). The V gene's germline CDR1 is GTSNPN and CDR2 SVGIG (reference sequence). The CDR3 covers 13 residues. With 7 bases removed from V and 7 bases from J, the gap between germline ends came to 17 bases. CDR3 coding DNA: TGTGCCTCCTTTAGGGGCGCAGGGAACACCATATATTTT. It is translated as CASFRGAGNTIYF.

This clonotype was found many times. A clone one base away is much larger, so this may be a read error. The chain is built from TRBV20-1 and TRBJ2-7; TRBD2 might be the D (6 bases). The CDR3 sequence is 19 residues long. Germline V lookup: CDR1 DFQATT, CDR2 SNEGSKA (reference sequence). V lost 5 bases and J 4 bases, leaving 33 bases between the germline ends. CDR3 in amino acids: CSAPRAEASARGRPYEQYF. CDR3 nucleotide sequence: TGCAGTGCTCCCAGGGCCGAGGCTAGCGCGAGGGGACGGCCATACGAGCAGTACTTC.

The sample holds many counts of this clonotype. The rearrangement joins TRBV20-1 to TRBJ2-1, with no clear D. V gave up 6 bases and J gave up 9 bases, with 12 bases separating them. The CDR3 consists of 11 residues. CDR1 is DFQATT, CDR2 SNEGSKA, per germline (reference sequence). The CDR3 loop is CSAPRWVEQFF. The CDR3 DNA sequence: TGCAGTGCCCCCCGGTGGGTTGAGCAGTTCTTC.

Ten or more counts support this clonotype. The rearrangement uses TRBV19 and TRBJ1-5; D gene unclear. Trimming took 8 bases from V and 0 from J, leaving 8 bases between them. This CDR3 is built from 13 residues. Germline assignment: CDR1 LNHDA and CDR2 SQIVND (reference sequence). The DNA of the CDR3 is TGTGCCAGTTCGGGTTTTAGCAATCAGCCCCAGCATTTT. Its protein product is CASSGFSNQPQHF. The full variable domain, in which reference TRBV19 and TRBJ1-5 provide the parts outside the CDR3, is DGGITQSPKYLFRKEGQNVTLSCEQNLNHDAMYWYRQDPGQGLRLIYYSQIVNDFQKGDIAEGYSVSREKKESFPLTVTSAQKNPTAFYLCASSGFSNQPQHFGDGTRLSIL.

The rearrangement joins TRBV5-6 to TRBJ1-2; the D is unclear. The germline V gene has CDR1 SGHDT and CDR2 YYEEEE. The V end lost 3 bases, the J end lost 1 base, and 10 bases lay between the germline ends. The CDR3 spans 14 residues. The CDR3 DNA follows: TGTGCCAGCAGCTCCCCGGGGATTAACTATGGCTACACCTTC. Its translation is CASSSPGINYGYTF.

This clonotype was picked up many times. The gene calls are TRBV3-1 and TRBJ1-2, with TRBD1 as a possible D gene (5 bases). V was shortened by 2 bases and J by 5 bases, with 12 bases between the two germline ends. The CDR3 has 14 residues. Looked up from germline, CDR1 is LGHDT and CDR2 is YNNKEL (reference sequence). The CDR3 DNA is TGTGCCAGCAGCCAACTGGGAAGGGGTTATGGCTACACCTTC. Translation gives CASSQLGRGYGYTF. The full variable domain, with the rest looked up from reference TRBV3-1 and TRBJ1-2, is DTAVSQTPKYLVTQMGNDKSIKCEQNLGHDTMYWYKQDSKKFLKIMFSYNNKELIINETVPNRFSPKSPDKAHLNLHINSLELGDSAVYFCASSQLGRGYGYTFGSGTRLTVV.

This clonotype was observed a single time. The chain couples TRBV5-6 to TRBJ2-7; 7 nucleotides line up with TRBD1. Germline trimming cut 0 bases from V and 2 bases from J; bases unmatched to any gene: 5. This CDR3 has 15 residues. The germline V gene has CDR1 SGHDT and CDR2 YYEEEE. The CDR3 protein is CASSLEQGLAYEQYF. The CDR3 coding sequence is TGTGCCAGCAGCTTGGAACAGGGGCTCGCCTACGAGCAGTACTTC.

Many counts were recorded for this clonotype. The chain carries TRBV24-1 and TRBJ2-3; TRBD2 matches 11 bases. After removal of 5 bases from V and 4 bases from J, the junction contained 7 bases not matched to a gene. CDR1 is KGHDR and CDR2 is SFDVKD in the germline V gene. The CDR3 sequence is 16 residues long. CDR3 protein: CATSGLTSGIADTQYF. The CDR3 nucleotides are TGTGCCACCAGTGGACTGACTAGCGGGATAGCAGATACGCAGTATTTT.

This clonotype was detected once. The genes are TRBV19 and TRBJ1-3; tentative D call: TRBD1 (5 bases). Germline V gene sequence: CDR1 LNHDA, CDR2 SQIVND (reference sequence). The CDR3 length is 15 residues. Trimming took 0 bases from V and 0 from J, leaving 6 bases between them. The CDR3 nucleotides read TGTGCCAGTAGTATAGACAGGGCCTCTGGAAACACCATATATTTT. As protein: CASSIDRASGNTIYF.

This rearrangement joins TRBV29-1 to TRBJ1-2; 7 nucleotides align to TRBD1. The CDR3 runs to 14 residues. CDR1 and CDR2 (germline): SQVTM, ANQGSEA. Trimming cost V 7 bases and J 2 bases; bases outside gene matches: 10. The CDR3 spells CSALRDSVNYGYTF. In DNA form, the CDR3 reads TGCAGCGCCCTCCGGGACAGCGTCAACTATGGCTACACCTTC.

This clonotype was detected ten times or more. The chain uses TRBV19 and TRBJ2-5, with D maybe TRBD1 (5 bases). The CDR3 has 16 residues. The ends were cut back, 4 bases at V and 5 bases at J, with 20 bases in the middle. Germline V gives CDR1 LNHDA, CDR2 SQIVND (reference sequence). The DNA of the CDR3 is TGTGCCAGTAGTACCCCCCAGGGATCGGTGGAGGAGACCCAGTACTTC. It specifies CASSTPQGSVEETQYF.

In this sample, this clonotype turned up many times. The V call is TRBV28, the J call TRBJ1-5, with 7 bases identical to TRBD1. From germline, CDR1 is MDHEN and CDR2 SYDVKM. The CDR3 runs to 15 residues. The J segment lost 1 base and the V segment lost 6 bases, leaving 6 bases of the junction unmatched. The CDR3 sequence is CASRSTGVSNQPQHF. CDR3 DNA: TGTGCCAGCAGAAGCACAGGGGTGAGCAATCAGCCCCAGCATTTT. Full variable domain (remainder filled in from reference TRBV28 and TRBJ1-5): DVKVTQSSRYLVKRTGEKVFLECVQDMDHENMFWYRQDPGLGLRLIYFSYDVKMKEKGDIPEGYSVSREKKERFSLILESASTNQTSMYLCASRSTGVSNQPQHFGDGTRLSIL.

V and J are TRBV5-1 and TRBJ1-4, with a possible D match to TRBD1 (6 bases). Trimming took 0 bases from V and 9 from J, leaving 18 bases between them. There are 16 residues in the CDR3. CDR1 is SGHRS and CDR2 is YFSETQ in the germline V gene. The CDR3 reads CASSLDLSGGAKKLFF. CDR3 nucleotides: TGCGCCAGCAGCTTGGACCTCAGCGGGGGCGCAAAAAAACTGTTTTTT. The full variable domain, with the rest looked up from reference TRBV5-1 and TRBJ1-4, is KAGVTQTPRYLIKTRGQQVTLSCSPISGHRSVSWYQQTPGQGLQFLFEYFSETQRNKGNFPGRFSGRQFSNSRSEMNVSTLELGDSALYLCASSLDLSGGAKKLFFGSGTQLSVL.

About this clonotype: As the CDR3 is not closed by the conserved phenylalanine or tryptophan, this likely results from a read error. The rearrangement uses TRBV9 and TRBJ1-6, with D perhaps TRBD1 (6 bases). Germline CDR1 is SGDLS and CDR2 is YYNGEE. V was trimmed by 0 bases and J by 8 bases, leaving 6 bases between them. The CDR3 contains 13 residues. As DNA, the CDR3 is TGTGCCAGCAGCGTAGACAGGGATTCACCCCTCCACTCT. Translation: CASSVDRDSPLHS.

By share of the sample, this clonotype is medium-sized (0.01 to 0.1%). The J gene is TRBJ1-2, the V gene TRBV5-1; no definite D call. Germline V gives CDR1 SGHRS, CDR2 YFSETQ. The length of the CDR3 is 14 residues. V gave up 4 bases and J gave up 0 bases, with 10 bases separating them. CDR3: CASSIHGANYGYTF. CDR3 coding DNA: TGCGCCAGCAGCATCCATGGGGCTAACTATGGCTACACCTTC.

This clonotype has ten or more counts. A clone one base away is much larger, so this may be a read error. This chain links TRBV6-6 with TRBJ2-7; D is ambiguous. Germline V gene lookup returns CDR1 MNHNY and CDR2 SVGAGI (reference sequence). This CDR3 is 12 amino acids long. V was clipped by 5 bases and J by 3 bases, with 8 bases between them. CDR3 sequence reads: CASSHQVYEQYF. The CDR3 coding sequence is TGTGCCAGCAGTCACCAGGTCTACGAGCAGTACTTC.

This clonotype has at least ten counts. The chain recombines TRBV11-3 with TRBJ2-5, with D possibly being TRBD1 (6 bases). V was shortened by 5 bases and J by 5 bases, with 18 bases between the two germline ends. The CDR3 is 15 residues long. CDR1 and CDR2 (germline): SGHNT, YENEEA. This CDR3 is CASSPGVDSTETQYF. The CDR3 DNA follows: TGTGCCAGCAGCCCAGGGGTAGACTCGACGGAGACCCAGTACTTC.

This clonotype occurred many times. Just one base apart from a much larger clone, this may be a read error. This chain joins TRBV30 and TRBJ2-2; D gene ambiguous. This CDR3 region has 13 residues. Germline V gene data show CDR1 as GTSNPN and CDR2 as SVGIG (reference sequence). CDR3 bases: TGTGCCTGGAGTGTCCAGAACGCCGGGGAGCTGTTTTTT. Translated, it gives CAWSVQNAGELFF.

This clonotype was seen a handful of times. The CDR3 here is CATSRDRTGGYEQYF. CDR3 DNA: TGTGCCACCAGCAGAGATCGCACAGGGGGTTACGAGCAGTACTTC. The rearrangement joins TRBV15 to TRBJ2-7; TRBD1 agrees at 8 bases. The junction had 5 bases not matched to a gene; V was cut back by 0 bases and J by 4 bases. Germline V gene sequence: CDR1 LNHNV, CDR2 YYDKDF (reference sequence). This CDR3 has 15 amino acids.